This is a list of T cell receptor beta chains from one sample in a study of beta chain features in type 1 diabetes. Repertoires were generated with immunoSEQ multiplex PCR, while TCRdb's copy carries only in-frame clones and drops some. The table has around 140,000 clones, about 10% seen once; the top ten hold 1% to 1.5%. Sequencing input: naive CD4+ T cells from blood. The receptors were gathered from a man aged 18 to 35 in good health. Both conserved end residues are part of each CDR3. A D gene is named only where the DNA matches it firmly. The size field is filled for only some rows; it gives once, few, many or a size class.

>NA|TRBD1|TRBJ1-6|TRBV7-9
TGTGCCAGCAGCCAGGACAGGGGTTCTTCACCCCTCCACTTT
CASSQDRGSSPLHF
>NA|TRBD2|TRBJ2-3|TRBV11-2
TGTGCCAGCAGCTTAACCGGCCTTTTGTTAGCGGGGGGCGCAGATACGCAGTATTTT
CASSLTGLLLAGGADTQYF
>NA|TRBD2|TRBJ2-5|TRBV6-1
TGTGCCAGCAGAGTAGCGGGGGGCGTAGAGACCCAGTACTTC
CASRVAGGVETQYF
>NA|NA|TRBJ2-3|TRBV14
TGTGCCAGCAGCCAAGAAGCGACCCCCGGGGCAGATACGCAGTATTTT
CASSQEATPGADTQYF
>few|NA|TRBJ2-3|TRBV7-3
TGTGCCAGCAGCTTACAGGGGATCAGCACAGATACGCAGTATTTT
CASSLQGISTDTQYF
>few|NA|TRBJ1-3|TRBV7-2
TGTGCCAGTCGTGGGCACCTCTCTGGAAACACCATATATTTT
CASRGHLSGNTIYF
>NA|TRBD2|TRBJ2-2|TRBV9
TGTGCCAGCAGCCTAGGACTCCCGGGACTAGCTCACACCGGGGAGCTGTTTTTT
CASSLGLPGLAHTGELFF
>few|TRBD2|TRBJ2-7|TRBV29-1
TGCAGCGTCGCTGGAAGCGGGGGGACTTCCTACGAGCAGTACTTC
CSVAGSGGTSYEQYF
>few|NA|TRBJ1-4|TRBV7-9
TGTGCCAGCAGCTTACAGGGCCAAACTAATGAAAAACTGTTTTTT
CASSLQGQTNEKLFF
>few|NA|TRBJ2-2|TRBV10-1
TGCGCCAGCGGGGACAAACTTACCGGGGAGCTGTTTTTT
CASGDKLTGELFF
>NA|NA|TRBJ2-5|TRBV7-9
TGTGCCAGCAGCTTAGGGGGATCTGGGGGACTCCAAGAGACCCAGTACTTC
CASSLGGSGGLQETQYF
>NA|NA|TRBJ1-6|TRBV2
TGTGCCAGCAGAGGGGACAATGGTAATTCACCCCTCCACTTT
CASRGDNGNSPLHF
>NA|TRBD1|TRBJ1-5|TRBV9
TGTGCCAGCAGCGTAGGGGACAGCCTGAATCAGCCCCAGCATTTT
CASSVGDSLNQPQHF
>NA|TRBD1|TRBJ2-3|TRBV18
TGTGCCAGCTGCAAGGACAGGGGGCCGGGAGATACGCAGTATTTT
CASCKDRGPGDTQYF
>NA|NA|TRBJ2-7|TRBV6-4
TGTGCCAGCAGTAAACGACAGGAGTCGAATTACGAGCAGTACTTC
CASSKRQESNYEQYF
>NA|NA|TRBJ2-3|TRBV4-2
TGTGCCAGCAGCCCTCCGGGGGGACATAGCACAGATACGCAGTATTTT
CASSPPGGHSTDTQYF
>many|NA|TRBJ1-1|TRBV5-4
TGTGCCAGCAGCCCAGGTGGAGGGGTGAACACTGAAGCTTTCTTT
CASSPGGGVNTEAFF
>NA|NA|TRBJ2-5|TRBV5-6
TGTGCCAGCAGCTTGGGTGCAGCGGGCGGAGAGACCCAGTACTTC
CASSLGAAGGETQYF
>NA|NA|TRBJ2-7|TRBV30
TGTGCCTGGAGCGCGAGAATGTCCTACGAGCAGTACTTC
CAWSARMSYEQYF
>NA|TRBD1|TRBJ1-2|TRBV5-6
TGTGCCAGCAGCACAGGACAGGGGGACTATGGCTACACCTTC
CASSTGQGDYGYTF
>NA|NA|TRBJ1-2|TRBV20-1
TGCAGTGCTACGGACAGCTATGGCTACACCTTC
CSATDSYGYTF
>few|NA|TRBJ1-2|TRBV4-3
TGCGCCAGCAGTCGCAGGGTAAAAGCTAACTATGGCTACACCTTC
CASSRRVKANYGYTF
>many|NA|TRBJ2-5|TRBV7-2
TGTGCCAGCAGCTTAGTCAAGCGAGACCAGTACTTC
CASSLVKRDQYF
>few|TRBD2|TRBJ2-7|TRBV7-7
TGTGCCAGCAGCTCCGCGGGGGGGTACGAGCAGTACTTC
CASSSAGGYEQYF
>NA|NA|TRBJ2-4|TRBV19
TGTGCCAGTAGTATACGGGTGGCGGGGAAAGCCAAAAACATTCAGTACTTC
CASSIRVAGKAKNIQYF
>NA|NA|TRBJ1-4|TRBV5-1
TGCGCCAGCAGACGTCCCGGGACATTTGCAACTAATGAAAAACTGTTTTTT
CASRRPGTFATNEKLFF
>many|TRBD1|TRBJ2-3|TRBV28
TGTGCCAGCAGTCGGAGACAGGGGTGGGCGCAGTATTTT
CASSRRQGWAQYF
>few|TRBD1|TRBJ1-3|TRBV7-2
TGTGCCAGCAGCTTACAGGGGGCGCTTGGAAACACCATATATTTT
CASSLQGALGNTIYF
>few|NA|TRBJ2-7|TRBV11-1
TGTGCCAGCAGCCCAGAGGGAACGTCGGGCTACGAGCAGTACTTC
CASSPEGTSGYEQYF
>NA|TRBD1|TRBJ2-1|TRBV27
TGTGCCAGCAGTTTGCCGGGACAGGGGTACAATGAGCAGTTCTTC
CASSLPGQGYNEQFF
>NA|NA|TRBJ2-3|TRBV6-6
TGTGCCAGCAGGCGGGACTCCACAGATACGCAGTATTTT
CASRRDSTDTQYF
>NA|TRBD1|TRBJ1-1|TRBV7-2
TGTGCCAGCAGCTTAGTCGGGACAGGGGATGGCACTGAAGCTTTCTTT
CASSLVGTGDGTEAFF
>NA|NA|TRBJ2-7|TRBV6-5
TGTGCCAGCAGTTACTCGACCGAGGCACACTACGAGCAGTACTTC
CASSYSTEAHYEQYF
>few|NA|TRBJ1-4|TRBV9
TGTGCCAGCAGCGTAGGTCGAGGGATCCCTGCTGAAAAACTGTTTTTT
CASSVGRGIPAEKLFF
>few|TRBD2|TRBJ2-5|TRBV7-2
TGTGCCAGCAGCTTTTTAGCGGGGCAAGAGACCCAGTACTTC
CASSFLAGQETQYF
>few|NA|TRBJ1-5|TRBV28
TGTGCCAGCAGTTCCGAGAATCAGCCCCAGCATTTT
CASSSENQPQHF
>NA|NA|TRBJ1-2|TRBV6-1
TGTGCCAGCAGCCCCGGAGGGGCAACTAACTATGGCTACACCTTC
CASSPGGATNYGYTF
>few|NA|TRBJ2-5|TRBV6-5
TGTGCCAGCAGCCAGGGCCGCCGAGAGACCCAGTACTTC
CASSQGRRETQYF
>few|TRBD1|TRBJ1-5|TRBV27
TGTGCCAGCAGTTTACAGGGGGCAGGGCAGCCCCAGCATTTT
CASSLQGAGQPQHF
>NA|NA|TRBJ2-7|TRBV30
TGTGCCTGGAGGCCTCCCTTCCTACTACGCTCCTACGAGCAGTACTTC
CAWRPPFLLRSYEQYF
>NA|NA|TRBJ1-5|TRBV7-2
TGTGCCAGCAGCTTAGTAGGTGGACAGTTCAATCAGCCCCAGCATTTT
CASSLVGGQFNQPQHF